This record concerns one T cell receptor beta chain sequence. No antigen is known for it. CDR1 is LNHNV and CDR2 is YYDKDF in the germline V gene (reference sequence). This CDR3 is built from 13 residues. Trimming shortened V by 8 bases and J by 0 bases, and 10 bases separated the two germline ends. The source of the sample is a study of cytomegalovirus exposure and HLA in healthy donors. Study outcomes and limitations: Later work associated roughly 17,000 TCR beta sequences with HLA alleles at 0.05 false discovery rate. As a later analysis revealed, most CMV-associated TCR beta chains appeared HLA-restricted. Follow-up analysis found HLA locus-dependent TCR association rates, highest for DRB1 and lowest for HLA-C.

Vbeta (60) and Jbeta (13) primers were used in the PCR. Clones were read by immunoSEQ multiplex PCR, and TCRdb kept only the in-frame ones, dropping some. The sample carries 150,000 or so clones, about four fifths recorded once. Material: PBMCs. The rearrangement links TRBV15 to TRBJ1-2; D not certain. The receptor's source is a woman between 45 and 65 years old in good health and CMV-seropositive. For the CDR3, the DNA is TGTGCCACCGCGAGAGGTTCTAACTATGGCTACACCTTC. Protein: CATARGSNYGYTF.